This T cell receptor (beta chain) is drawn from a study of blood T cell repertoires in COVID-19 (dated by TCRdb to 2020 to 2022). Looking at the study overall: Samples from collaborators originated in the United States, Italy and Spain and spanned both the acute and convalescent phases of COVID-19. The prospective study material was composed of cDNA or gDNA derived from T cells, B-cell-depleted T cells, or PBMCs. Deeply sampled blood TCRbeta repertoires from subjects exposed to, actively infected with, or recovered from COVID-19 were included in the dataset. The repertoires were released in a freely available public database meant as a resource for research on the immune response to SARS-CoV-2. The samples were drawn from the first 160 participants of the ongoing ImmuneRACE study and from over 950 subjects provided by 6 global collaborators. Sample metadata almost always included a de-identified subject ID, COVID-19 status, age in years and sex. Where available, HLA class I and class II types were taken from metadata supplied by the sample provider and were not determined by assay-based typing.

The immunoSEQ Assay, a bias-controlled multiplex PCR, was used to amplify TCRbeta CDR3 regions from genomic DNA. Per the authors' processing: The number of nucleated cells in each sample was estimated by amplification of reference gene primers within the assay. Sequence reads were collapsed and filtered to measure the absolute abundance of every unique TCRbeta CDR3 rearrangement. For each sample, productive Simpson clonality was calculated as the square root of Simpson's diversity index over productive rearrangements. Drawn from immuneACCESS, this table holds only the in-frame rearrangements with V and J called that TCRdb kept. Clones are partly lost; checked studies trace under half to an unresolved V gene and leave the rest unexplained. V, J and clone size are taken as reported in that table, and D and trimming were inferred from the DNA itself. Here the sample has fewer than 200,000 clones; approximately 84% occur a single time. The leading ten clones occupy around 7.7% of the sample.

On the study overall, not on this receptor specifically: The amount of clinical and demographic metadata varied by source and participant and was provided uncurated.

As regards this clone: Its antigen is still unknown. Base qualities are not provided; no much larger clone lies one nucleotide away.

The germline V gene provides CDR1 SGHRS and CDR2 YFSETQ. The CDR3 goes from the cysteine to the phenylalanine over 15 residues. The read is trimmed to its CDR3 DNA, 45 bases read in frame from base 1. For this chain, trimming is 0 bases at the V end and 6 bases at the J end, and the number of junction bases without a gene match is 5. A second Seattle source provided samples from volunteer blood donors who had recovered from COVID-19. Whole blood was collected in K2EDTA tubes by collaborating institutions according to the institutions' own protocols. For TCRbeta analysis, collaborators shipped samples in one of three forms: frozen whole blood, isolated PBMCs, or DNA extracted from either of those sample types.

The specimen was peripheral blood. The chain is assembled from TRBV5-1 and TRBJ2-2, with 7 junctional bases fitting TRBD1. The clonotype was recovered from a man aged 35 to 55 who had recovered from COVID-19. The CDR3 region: CASSLGDSTAGELFF. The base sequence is TGCGCCAGCAGCTTGGGGGACAGTACAGCCGGGGAGCTGTTTTTT.